Sequencing of this T cell receptor (beta chain) was carried out in a study of blood T cell repertoires in COVID-19. With V trimmed by 8 bases and J by 0 bases, 3 bases remained unmatched. Germline V CDR1 and CDR2: SGHTA, FQGTGA. The CDR3 runs 14 residues. This table comes from immunoSEQ multiplex PCR, and its TCRdb copy is limited to in-frame clones, with some not included. Here the sample spans almost 400,000 clones, 70% to 90% being singletons. The receptor's source is a woman in her twenties or thirties with acute COVID-19. The sample was PBMCs or T cells enriched from blood (not recorded which). The gene calls are TRBV7-3 and TRBJ2-1, with 8 bases that match TRBD2. This chain's CDR3 is CASQAGDSYNEQFF. CDR3 sequence (DNA): TGTGCCAGCCAAGCGGGGGACTCCTACAATGAGCAGTTCTTC.